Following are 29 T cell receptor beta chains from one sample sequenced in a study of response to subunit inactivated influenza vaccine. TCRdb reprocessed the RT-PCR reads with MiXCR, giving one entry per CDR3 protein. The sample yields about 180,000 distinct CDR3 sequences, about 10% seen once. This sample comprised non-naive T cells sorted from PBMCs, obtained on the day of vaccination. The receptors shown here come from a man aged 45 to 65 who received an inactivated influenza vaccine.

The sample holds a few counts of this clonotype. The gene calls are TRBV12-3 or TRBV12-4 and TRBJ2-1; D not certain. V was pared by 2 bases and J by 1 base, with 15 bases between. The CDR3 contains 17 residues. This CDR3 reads CASSLMAEGPSYNEQFF. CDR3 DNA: TGTGCCAGCAGTTTAATGGCCGAAGGGCCATCCTACAATGAGCAGTTCTTC.

The DNA for the CDR3 is TGTGCCAGTAGTGTTTCTGGGGCCAACGTCCTGACTTTC. This gives the protein CASSVSGANVLTF. This sequence joins TRBV19 and TRBJ2-6; D is ambiguous. This CDR3 comprises 13 residues. CDR1 LNHDA and CDR2 SQIVND come from the germline V gene (reference sequence). V lost 5 bases, J lost 1 base, and 3 bases lay in between.

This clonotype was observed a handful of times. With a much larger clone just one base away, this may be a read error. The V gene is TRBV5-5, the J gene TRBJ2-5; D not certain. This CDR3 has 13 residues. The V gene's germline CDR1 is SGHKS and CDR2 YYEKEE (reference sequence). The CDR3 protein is CASTLEGPGTQYF. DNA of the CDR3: TGTGCCAGCACCTTGGAAGGTCCAGGGACCCAGTACTTC.

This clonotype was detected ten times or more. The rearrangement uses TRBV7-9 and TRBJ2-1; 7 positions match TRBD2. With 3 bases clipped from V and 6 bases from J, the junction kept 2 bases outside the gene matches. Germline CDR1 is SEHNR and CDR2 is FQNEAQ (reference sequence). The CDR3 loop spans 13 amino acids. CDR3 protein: CASSFPGGNEQFF. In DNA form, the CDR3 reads TGTGCCAGCAGCTTTCCGGGGGGCAATGAGCAGTTCTTC.

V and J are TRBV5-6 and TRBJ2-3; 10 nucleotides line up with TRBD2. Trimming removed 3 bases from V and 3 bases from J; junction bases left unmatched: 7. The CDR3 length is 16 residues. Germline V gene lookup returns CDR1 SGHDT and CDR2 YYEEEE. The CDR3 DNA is TGTGCCAGCAGCTCACCAGCGGGGGGGGAAACAGATACGCAGTATTTT. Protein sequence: CASSSPAGGETDTQYF.

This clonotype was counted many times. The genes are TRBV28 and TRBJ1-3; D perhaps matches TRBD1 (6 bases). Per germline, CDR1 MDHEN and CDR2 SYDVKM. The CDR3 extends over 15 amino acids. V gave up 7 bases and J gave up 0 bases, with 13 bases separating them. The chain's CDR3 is CASITGGGSGNTIYF. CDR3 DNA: TGTGCCAGCATTACCGGGGGCGGCTCTGGAAACACCATATATTTT.

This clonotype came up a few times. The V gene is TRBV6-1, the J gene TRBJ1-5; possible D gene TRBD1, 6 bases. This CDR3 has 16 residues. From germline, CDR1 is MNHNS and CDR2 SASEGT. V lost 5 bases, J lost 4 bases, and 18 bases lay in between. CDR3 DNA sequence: TGTGCCAGCAGTAAACCCTTGGACAGCCCTAATCAGCCCCAGCATTTT. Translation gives CASSKPLDSPNQPQHF.

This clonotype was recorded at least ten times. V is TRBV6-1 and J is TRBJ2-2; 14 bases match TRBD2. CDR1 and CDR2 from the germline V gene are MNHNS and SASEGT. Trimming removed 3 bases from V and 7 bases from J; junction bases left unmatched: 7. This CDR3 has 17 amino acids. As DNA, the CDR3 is TGTGCCAGCAGTGAGACCGGGACTAGCGGGGGTTACGGGGAGCTGTTTTTT. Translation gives CASSETGTSGGYGELFF.

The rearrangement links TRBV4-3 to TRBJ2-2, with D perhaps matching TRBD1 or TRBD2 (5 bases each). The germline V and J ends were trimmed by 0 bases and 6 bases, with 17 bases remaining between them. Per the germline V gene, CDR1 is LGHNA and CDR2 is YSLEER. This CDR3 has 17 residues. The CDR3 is CASSQDFSIGAAGELFF. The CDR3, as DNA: TGCGCCAGCAGCCAAGATTTTTCGATCGGGGCGGCCGGGGAGCTGTTTTTT.

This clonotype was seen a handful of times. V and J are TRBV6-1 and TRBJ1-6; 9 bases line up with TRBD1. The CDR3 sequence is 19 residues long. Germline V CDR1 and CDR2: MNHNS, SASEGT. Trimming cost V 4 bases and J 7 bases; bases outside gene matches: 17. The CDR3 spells CASSARDRVTYSENSPLHF. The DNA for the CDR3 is TGTGCCAGCAGTGCCCGGGACAGGGTCACCTATTCGGAAAATTCACCCCTCCACTTT.

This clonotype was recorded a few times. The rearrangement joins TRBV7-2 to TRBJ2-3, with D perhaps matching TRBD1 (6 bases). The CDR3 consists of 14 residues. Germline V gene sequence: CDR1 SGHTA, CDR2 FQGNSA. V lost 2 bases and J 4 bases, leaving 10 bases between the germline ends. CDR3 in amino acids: CASSLQSGADTQYF. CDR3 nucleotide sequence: TGTGCCAGCAGCTTACAGTCAGGGGCAGATACGCAGTATTTT.

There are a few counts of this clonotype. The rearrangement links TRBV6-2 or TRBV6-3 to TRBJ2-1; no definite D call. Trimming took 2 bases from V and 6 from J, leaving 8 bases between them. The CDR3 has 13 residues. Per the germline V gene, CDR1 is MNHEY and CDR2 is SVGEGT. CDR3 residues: CASSYLETNEQFF. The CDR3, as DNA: TGTGCCAGCAGTTACCTAGAAACCAATGAGCAGTTCTTC.

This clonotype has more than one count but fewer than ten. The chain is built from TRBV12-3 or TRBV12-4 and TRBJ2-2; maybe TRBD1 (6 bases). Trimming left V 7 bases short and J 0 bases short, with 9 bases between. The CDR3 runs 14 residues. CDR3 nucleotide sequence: TGTGCCAGCACCAGGACAGCGAACACCGGGGAGCTGTTTTTT. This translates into CASTRTANTGELFF.

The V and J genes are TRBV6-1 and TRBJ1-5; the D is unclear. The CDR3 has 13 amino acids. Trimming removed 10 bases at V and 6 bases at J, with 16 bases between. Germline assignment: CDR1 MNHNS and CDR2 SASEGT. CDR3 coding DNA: TGTGCCACCCTCCCCCACATTACTCAGCCCCAGCATTTT. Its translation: CATLPHITQPQHF.

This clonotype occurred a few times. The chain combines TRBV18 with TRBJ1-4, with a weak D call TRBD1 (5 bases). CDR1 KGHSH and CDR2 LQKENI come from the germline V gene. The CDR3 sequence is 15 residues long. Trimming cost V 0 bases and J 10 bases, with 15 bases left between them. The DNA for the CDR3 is TGTGCCAGCTCACCACCGCCGCAGGGTGCGGCAAAACTGTTTTTT. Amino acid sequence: CASSPPPQGAAKLFF. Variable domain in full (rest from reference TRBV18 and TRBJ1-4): NAGVMQNPRHLVRRRGQEARLRCSPMKGHSHVYWYRQLPEEGLKFMVYLQKENIIDESGMPKERFSAEFPKEGPSILRIQQVVRGDSAAYFCASSPPPQGAAKLFFGSGTQLSVL.

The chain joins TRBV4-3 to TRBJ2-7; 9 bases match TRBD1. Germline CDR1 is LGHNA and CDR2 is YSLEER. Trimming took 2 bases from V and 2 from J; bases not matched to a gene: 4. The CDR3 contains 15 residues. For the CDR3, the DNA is TGCGCCAGCAGCCAAACCCGGACAGGGGCCTACGAGCAGTACTTC. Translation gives CASSQTRTGAYEQYF.

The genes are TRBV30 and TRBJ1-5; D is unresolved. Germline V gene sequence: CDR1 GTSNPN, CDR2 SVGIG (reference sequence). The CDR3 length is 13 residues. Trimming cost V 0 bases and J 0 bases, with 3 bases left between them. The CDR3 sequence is CAWSVSSNQPQHF. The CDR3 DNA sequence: TGTGCCTGGAGTGTCAGTAGCAATCAGCCCCAGCATTTT.

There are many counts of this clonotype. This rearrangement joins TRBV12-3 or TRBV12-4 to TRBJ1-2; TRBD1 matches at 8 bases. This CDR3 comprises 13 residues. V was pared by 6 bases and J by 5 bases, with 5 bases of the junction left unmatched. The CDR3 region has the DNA TGTGCCAGCAGCCCGGACAGGGTTTATGGCTACACCTTC. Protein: CASSPDRVYGYTF.

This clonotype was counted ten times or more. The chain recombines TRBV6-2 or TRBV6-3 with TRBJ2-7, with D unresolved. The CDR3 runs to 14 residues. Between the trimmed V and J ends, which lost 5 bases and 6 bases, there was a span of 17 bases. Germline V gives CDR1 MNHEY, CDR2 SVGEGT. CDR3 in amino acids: CASSPASLVFEQYF. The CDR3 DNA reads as TGTGCCAGCAGTCCGGCCTCCTTGGTGTTCGAGCAGTACTTC.

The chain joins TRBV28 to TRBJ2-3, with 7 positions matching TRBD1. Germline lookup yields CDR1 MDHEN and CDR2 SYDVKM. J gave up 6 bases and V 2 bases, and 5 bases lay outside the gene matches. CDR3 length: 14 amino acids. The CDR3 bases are TGTGCCAGCAGTTTAACGTCCAGGGGGGATACGCAGTATTTT. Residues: CASSLTSRGDTQYF.

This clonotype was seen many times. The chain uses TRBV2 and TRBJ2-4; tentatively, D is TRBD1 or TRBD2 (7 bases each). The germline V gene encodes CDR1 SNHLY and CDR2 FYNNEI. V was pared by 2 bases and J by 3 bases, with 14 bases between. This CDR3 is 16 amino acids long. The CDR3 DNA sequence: TGTGCCAGCAGTGAACAGGGGGGGAAGGTCAAAAACATTCAGTACTTC. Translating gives CASSEQGGKVKNIQYF.

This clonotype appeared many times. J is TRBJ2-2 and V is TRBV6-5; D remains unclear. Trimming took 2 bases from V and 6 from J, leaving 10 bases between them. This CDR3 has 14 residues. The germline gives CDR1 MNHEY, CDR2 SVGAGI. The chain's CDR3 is CASSYPGSPGELFF. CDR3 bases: TGTGCCAGCAGTTACCCAGGAAGCCCCGGGGAGCTGTTTTTT.

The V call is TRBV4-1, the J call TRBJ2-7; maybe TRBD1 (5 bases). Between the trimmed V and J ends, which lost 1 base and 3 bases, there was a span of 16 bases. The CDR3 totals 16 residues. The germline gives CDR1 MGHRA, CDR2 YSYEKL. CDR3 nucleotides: TGCGCCAGCAGCCAAGCTGCGGACACCGGCCTCTACGAGCAGTACTTC. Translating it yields CASSQAADTGLYEQYF.

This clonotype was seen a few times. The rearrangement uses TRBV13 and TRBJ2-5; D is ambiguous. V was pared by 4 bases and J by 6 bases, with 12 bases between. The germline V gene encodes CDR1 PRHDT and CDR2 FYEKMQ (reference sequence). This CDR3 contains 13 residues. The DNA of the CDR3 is TGTGCCAGCAGCTCGGAAACAGTACAGACCCAGTACTTC. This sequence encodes CASSSETVQTQYF.

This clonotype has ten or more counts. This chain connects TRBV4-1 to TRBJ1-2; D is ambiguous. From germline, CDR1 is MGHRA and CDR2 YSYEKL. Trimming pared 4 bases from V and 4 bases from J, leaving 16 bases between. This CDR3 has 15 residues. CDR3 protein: CASSPERTASYGYTF. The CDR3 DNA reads TGCGCCAGCAGCCCTGAGAGGACGGCGTCCTATGGCTACACCTTC.

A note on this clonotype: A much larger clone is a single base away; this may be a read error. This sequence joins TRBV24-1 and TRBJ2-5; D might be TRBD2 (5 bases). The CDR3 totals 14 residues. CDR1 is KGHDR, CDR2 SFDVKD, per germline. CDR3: CASSDRDAQETQYF. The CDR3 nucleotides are TGTGCCTCCAGTGATCGGGATGCTCAAGAGACCCAGTACTTC.

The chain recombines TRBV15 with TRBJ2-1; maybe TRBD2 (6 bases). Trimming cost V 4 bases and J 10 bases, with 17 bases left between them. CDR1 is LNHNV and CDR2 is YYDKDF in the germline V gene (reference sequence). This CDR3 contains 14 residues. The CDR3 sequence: CATSKTRGLAEQFF. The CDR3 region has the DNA TGTGCCACCAGCAAGACTAGAGGGCTTGCGGAGCAGTTCTTC.

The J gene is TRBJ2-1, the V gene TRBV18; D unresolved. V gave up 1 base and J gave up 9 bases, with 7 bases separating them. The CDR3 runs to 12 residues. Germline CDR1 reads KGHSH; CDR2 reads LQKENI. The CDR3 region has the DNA TGTGCCAGCTCACCACGACTCAGTGAGCAGTTCTTC. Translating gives CASSPRLSEQFF.

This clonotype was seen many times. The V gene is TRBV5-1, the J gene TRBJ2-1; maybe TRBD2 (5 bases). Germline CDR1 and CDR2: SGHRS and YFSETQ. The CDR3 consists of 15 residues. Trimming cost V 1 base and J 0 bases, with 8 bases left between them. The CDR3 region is CASSLQADSYNEQFF. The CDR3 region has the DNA TGCGCCAGCAGCTTGCAAGCGGACTCCTACAATGAGCAGTTCTTC.